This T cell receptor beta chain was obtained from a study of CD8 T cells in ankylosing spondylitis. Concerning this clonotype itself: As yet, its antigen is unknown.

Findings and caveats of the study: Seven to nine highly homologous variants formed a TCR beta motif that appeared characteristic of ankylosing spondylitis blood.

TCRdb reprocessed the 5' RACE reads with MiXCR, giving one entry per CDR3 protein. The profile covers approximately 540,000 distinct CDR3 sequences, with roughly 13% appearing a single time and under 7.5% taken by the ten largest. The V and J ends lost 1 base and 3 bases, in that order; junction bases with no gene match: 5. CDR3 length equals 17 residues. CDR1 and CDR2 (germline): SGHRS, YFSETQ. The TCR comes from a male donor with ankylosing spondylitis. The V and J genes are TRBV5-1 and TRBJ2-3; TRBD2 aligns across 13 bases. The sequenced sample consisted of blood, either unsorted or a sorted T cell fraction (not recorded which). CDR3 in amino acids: CASSLKLAGGVTDTQYF. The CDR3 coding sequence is TGCGCCAGCAGCTTGAAACTAGCGGGAGGGGTAACAGATACGCAGTATTTT.